The 16 T cell receptor beta chains reported below all come from one sample, sequenced in a study of blood T cell repertoires in COVID-19. The data were produced by immunoSEQ multiplex PCR, yet TCRdb's version contains in-frame clones alone and is incomplete. The sample has some 190,000 clones; approximately 84% are singletons. Sequenced material: peripheral blood. These receptors all stem from a woman older than 75 with COVID-19, enrolled during active disease.

The V call is TRBV6-5, the J call TRBJ1-1; D is uncertain. V lost 2 bases and J lost 3, with 10 bases in between. Germline CDR1 is MNHEY and CDR2 is SVGAGI. The CDR3 contains 14 residues. The CDR3 sequence is CASSYTLRYTEAFF. The DNA for the CDR3 is TGTGCCAGCAGTTACACCCTGAGGTACACTGAAGCTTTCTTT.

The genes are TRBV2 and TRBJ1-3; a weak D match, TRBD1 (6 bases). V lost 7 bases and J lost 9, with 19 bases in between. The CDR3 totals 14 residues. The germline V gene has CDR1 SNHLY and CDR2 FYNNEI. The CDR3 nucleotides are TGTGCCAGCATGGGAGCGGGGGCCCGGGGCACCATATATTTT. This gives the protein CASMGAGARGTIYF.

The rearrangement uses TRBV5-1 and TRBJ2-7; D unresolved. The CDR3 consists of 16 residues. Germline lookup yields CDR1 SGHRS and CDR2 YFSETQ. V dropped 4 bases and J dropped 3 bases, with 20 bases sitting between them. The CDR3 region has the DNA TGCGCCAGCAGCCCCCCTTCTTCAGGCCGCATCTACGAGCAGTACTTC. It yields the protein CASSPPSSGRIYEQYF.

The CDR3 reads CASSPGWASGGNIQYF. CDR3 DNA sequence: TGTGCCAGCAGCCCGGGGTGGGCTAGCGGGGGGAACATTCAGTACTTC. This chain links TRBV11-2 with TRBJ2-4, with 11 bases identical to TRBD2. The germline V gene encodes CDR1 SGHAT and CDR2 FQNNGV. This CDR3 is built from 16 residues. V gave up 5 bases and J gave up 7 bases; unmatched junction bases: 10. Full variable domain (rest looked up from reference TRBV11-2 and TRBJ2-4): EAGVAQSPRYKIIEKRQSVAFWCNPISGHATLYWYQQILGQGPKLLIQFQNNGVVDDSQLPKDRFSAERLKGVDSTLKIQPAKLEDSAVYLCASSPGWASGGNIQYFGAGTRLSVL.

As DNA, the CDR3 is TGCGCCAGCAGCCAAGGGGGAGGGGATGGCTACACCTTC. It yields the protein CASSQGGGDGYTF. J is TRBJ1-2 and V is TRBV4-1, with D maybe TRBD1 (5 bases). The CDR3 is 13 residues long. V was pared by 1 base and J by 6 bases, with 9 bases between. CDR1 MGHRA and CDR2 YSYEKL come from the germline V gene.

The rearrangement uses TRBV6-5 and TRBJ1-1, with D possibly being TRBD1 (6 bases). Germline V gene data show CDR1 as MNHEY and CDR2 as SVGAGI. V was clipped by 7 bases and J by 11 bases, with 23 bases between them. The length of the CDR3 is 14 residues. The CDR3 DNA is TGTGCCAGCATGGGGGGGCCAGGGGCGGTATTGGCTTTCTTT. Its translation is CASMGGPGAVLAFF.

The J gene is TRBJ2-3, the V gene TRBV5-1, with TRBD1 matching 7 bases. Trimming took 0 bases from V and 2 from J; bases not matched to a gene: 3. Germline CDR1 and CDR2: SGHRS and YFSETQ. This CDR3 comprises 15 residues. As DNA, the CDR3 is TGCGCCAGCAGCTTGGAGGGGGCGGTCACAGATACGCAGTATTTT. Translation gives CASSLEGAVTDTQYF.

V is TRBV28 and J is TRBJ1-2; TRBD1 matches at 8 bases. The V gene end was trimmed by 5 bases and the J gene end by 4 bases; junction bases not matched to a gene: 9. CDR1 MDHEN and CDR2 SYDVKM come from the germline V gene. The CDR3 runs 15 residues. In DNA, the CDR3 is TGTGCCAGCAGTCTACAGACAGGGGTTACCTATGGCTACACCTTC. It specifies CASSLQTGVTYGYTF.

The sample holds one count of this clone. The J gene is TRBJ2-3, the V gene TRBV2; 11 nucleotides agree with TRBD2. The germline CDR1 and CDR2 sequences are SNHLY and FYNNEI. V was pared by 8 bases and J by 2 bases, with 9 bases of the junction left unmatched. This CDR3 comprises 16 residues. The CDR3 protein is CASLGTSGPPTDTQYF. The CDR3 DNA sequence: TGTGCCAGCCTCGGGACTAGCGGACCGCCCACAGATACGCAGTATTTT.

This clone was seen a single time. The V gene is TRBV9, the J gene TRBJ2-1; 9 nucleotides line up with TRBD2. Germline V gives CDR1 SGDLS, CDR2 YYNGEE. This CDR3 region has 14 residues. J was trimmed by 7 bases and V by 2 bases; bases with no gene match: 4. The CDR3: CASSVMTSGNEQFF. In DNA form, the CDR3 reads TGTGCCAGCAGCGTCATGACTAGCGGAAATGAGCAGTTCTTC.

The chain joins TRBV9 to TRBJ2-6, with TRBD2 as a possible D gene (5 bases). Trimming removed 4 bases at V and 0 bases at J, with 11 bases between. Germline V gene sequence: CDR1 SGDLS, CDR2 YYNGEE. The CDR3 covers 16 residues. The CDR3 coding sequence is TGTGCCAGCAGCCAGGATCTAGCCTCTGGGGCCAACGTCCTGACTTTC. As protein: CASSQDLASGANVLTF.

This rearrangement joins TRBV7-3 to TRBJ2-2; 8 nucleotides align to TRBD1. Trimming took 6 bases from V and 6 from J; bases not matched to a gene: 6. CDR1 and CDR2 (germline): SGHTA, FQGTGA. The CDR3 consists of 14 residues. CDR3 loop: CASSPQGGPGELFF. CDR3 nucleotide sequence: TGTGCCAGCAGTCCACAGGGGGGCCCCGGGGAGCTGTTTTTT.

The table lists this clone with a count of one. The junction does not match germline at one end; this may be a read error. The sample contains more than one DNA sequence encoding this CDR3. V gene TRBV5-1 combines with J gene TRBJ1-2; possible D gene TRBD1, 6 bases. CDR3 length equals 13 residues. Germline V lookup: CDR1 SGHRS, CDR2 YFSETQ. CDR3 amino acids: CASSPGQHYGYTF. CDR3 DNA sequence: TGCGCTAGCAGCCCTGGACAGCACTATGGCTACACCTTC. Drawing the rest from reference TRBV5-1 and TRBJ1-2, the complete variable domain is KAGVTQTPRYLIKTRGQQVTLSCSPISGHRSVSWYQQTPGQGLQFLFEYFSETQRNKGNFPGRFSGRQFSNSRSEMNVSTLELGDSALYLCASSPGQHYGYTFGSGTRLTVV.

In its sample, this clone was seen a few times. This chain links TRBV5-1 with TRBJ1-5; the D gene is possibly TRBD1 (5 bases). The CDR3 is made up of 13 amino acids. From germline, CDR1 is SGHRS and CDR2 YFSETQ. Trimming cost V 4 bases and J 7 bases, with 12 bases left between them. CDR3 loop: CASSPQGRQPQHF. The CDR3 DNA reads TGCGCCAGCAGCCCGCAGGGTCGGCAGCCCCAGCATTTT.

The V gene is TRBV27, the J gene TRBJ1-6; 8 nucleotides line up with TRBD1. The CDR3 length is 15 residues. V gave up 6 bases and J gave up 6 bases; unmatched junction bases: 7. Germline values: CDR1 MNHEY, CDR2 SMNVEV (reference sequence). The CDR3 sequence is CASRVGQVTNSPLHF. The CDR3 DNA is TGTGCCAGCAGGGTGGGACAGGTCACTAATTCACCCCTCCACTTT.

This sequence joins TRBV5-1 and TRBJ2-5; D uncertain. Germline CDR1 SGHRS, CDR2 YFSETQ. The CDR3 length is 12 residues. Trimming removed 4 bases from V and 0 bases from J, with 4 bases in between. The CDR3 is CASSPHQETQYF. CDR3 nucleotides: TGCGCCAGCAGCCCTCACCAAGAGACCCAGTACTTC.